What follows are 19 T cell receptor beta chains derived from one specimen sequenced in a study of T cells after yellow fever vaccination. TCRdb used MiXCR to reprocess the 5' RACE reads, holding one entry per CDR3 protein. The sample includes hundreds of thousands of distinct CDR3 sequences, roughly 21% seen only once; the top ten take around 15%. Specimen: PBMCs, collected 15 days after the yellow fever booster vaccination. These receptors were taken from a man in his thirties or forties who received the YFV17D yellow fever vaccine.

As to this clonotype: The CDR3 does not end in the conserved phenylalanine or tryptophan, so this is likely a read error. The DNA is omitted, as the CDR3 cannot be located on it reliably, and the CDR3 follows TCRdb's listing. The chain couples TRBV20-1 to TRBJ1-1. CDR1 is DFQATT and CDR2 is SNEGSKA in the germline V gene (reference sequence). The CDR3 spans 11 amino acids, including both terminal residues. CDR3 loop: CSARDALALFL.

The chain has TRBV5-1 and TRBJ2-7; tentative D call: TRBD2 (6 bases). V shed 0 bases and J shed 2 bases, with 18 bases lying between them. Germline loops: CDR1 SGHRS, CDR2 YFSETQ. The CDR3 contains 17 residues. The CDR3 loop reads CASSLAGSGVQTYEQYF. The DNA for the CDR3 is TGCGCCAGCAGCTTGGCTGGGTCGGGAGTACAGACCTACGAGCAGTACTTC.

This clonotype has a handful of counts. The J gene is TRBJ2-7, the V gene TRBV7-2, with D maybe TRBD2 (7 bases). Germline CDR1 and CDR2: SGHTA and FQGNSA. The germline V and J ends were trimmed by 2 bases and 0 bases, with 8 bases remaining between them. The CDR3 extends over 14 amino acids. CDR3: CASSLRGASYEQYF. CDR3 in DNA: TGTGCCAGCAGCTTACGGGGGGCCTCCTACGAGCAGTACTTC.

There are many counts of this clonotype. The chain is built from TRBV12-3 or TRBV12-4 and TRBJ2-5; 8 bases line up with TRBD1. This CDR3 has 14 residues. V was clipped by 3 bases and J by 4 bases; unmatched bases: 4. The CDR3 region is CASSLAGGTETQYF. CDR3 in DNA: TGTGCCAGCAGTTTGGCAGGGGGCACAGAGACCCAGTACTTC.

There are a few counts of this clonotype. The CDR3 sequence is CASSQLAGGASTDTQYF. CDR3 nucleotides: TGTGCCAGCAGTCAACTAGCGGGAGGAGCTAGCACAGATACGCAGTATTTT. The chain joins TRBV12-3 or TRBV12-4 to TRBJ2-3; 12 bases match TRBD2. The junction had 6 bases not matched to a gene; V was cut back by 5 bases and J by 0 bases. The CDR3 totals 17 residues.

The V gene is TRBV18, the J gene TRBJ2-1, with D unclear. This CDR3 comprises 14 residues. Trimming removed 5 bases at V and 7 bases at J, with 15 bases between. CDR1 KGHSH and CDR2 LQKENI come from the germline V gene. CDR3 protein: CASSGRTLMNEQFF. The CDR3 nucleotides read TGTGCCAGCTCAGGGCGCACTCTAATGAATGAGCAGTTCTTC.

The V call is TRBV6-4, the J call TRBJ2-3; perhaps TRBD2 as D (6 bases). Looked up from germline, CDR1 is MRHNA and CDR2 is SNTAGT. The CDR3 contains 18 residues. V lost 0 bases to trimming and J lost 2 bases, with 18 bases between them. The CDR3 sequence is CASSDSMAGGLSTDTQYF. DNA of the CDR3: TGTGCCAGCAGTGACTCGATGGCCGGGGGACTCTCCACAGATACGCAGTATTTT.

The rearrangement joins TRBV20-1 to TRBJ2-1, with 11 bases identical to TRBD2. The V and J ends lost 0 bases and 6 bases, in that order; junction bases with no gene match: 7. Germline V lookup: CDR1 DFQATT, CDR2 SNEGSKA (reference sequence). This CDR3 region has 16 residues. The CDR3 protein is CSARDPVAGGGNEQFF. The CDR3 DNA reads as TGCAGTGCTAGAGATCCGGTAGCGGGAGGGGGCAATGAGCAGTTCTTC.

The V gene is TRBV24-1, the J gene TRBJ2-5; 8 nucleotides agree with TRBD1. This CDR3 has 17 residues. Germline V lookup: CDR1 KGHDR, CDR2 SFDVKD. V lost 7 bases to trimming and J lost 2 bases; unmatched junction nucleotides: 14. CDR3 sequence (DNA): TGTGCCACCAGCACGGGACAGGTGACCTGGAGGCAAGAGACCCAGTACTTC. As protein: CATSTGQVTWRQETQYF.

The J gene is TRBJ2-1, the V gene TRBV28, with a weak D call TRBD1 (5 bases). Germline V gene lookup returns CDR1 MDHEN and CDR2 SYDVKM. This CDR3 comprises 17 residues. The V end lost 5 bases, the J end lost 3 bases, and 20 bases lay between the germline ends. The CDR3 region is CASSQAVGRENYNEQFF. The CDR3 DNA reads TGTGCCAGCAGTCAAGCCGTCGGCAGGGAAAACTACAATGAGCAGTTCTTC.

This clonotype has more than one count but fewer than ten. This chain links TRBV20-1 with TRBJ2-6; D is perhaps TRBD1 (6 bases). V lost 6 bases, J lost 4 bases, and 13 bases lay in between. The CDR3 extends over 14 amino acids. CDR1 and CDR2 from the germline V gene are DFQATT and SNEGSKA (reference sequence). The CDR3 nucleotides are TGCAGTGCAACCGGAGGACAGGGGGCCAACGTCCTGACTTTC. Protein: CSATGGQGANVLTF.

This clonotype appeared a few times. J is TRBJ2-5 and V is TRBV29-1, with a tentative D call TRBD1 (6 bases). V lost 7 bases, J lost 2 bases, and 17 bases lay in between. The CDR3 has 14 residues. Germline values: CDR1 SQVTM, CDR2 ANQGSEA. CDR3 sequence (DNA): TGCAGCGCATCCCCCGGGACATATCAAGAGACCCAGTACTTC. Protein sequence: CSASPGTYQETQYF.

The CDR3: CASSVVAGISYGYTF. DNA for the CDR3: TGTGCCAGCAGCGTAGTAGCCGGGATAAGCTATGGCTACACCTTC. This chain links TRBV9 with TRBJ1-2, with D hard to call. Germline assignment: CDR1 SGDLS and CDR2 YYNGEE. The CDR3 contains 15 residues. Trimming took 0 bases from V and 4 from J, leaving 13 bases between them.

This clonotype was found a few times. The V and J genes are TRBV7-8 and TRBJ2-2; D might be TRBD2 (6 bases). Trimming removed 0 bases from V and 4 bases from J, with 12 bases in between. CDR3 length: 16 residues. In germline, CDR1 is SGHVS, CDR2 FQNEAQ. This CDR3 reads CASSLAGGMVTGELFF. The CDR3 region has the DNA TGTGCCAGCAGCTTAGCGGGGGGAATGGTCACCGGGGAGCTGTTTTTT.

This clonotype has only a few counts. The V gene is TRBV5-1, the J gene TRBJ2-7; 8 bases line up with TRBD2. V trimming: 1 base; J trimming: 3 bases; junction bases outside the gene matches: 3. Germline CDR1 is SGHRS and CDR2 is YFSETQ. CDR3 length equals 14 residues. Written as DNA, the CDR3 is TGCGCCAGCAGCTTGACCGGGGGGGACTACGAGCAGTACTTC. It specifies CASSLTGGDYEQYF.

This rearrangement joins TRBV9 to TRBJ2-2; D is ambiguous. Germline CDR1 SGDLS, CDR2 YYNGEE. The CDR3 covers 15 residues. Trimming removed 2 bases from V and 1 base from J, with 9 bases in between. CDR3 DNA sequence: TGTGCCAGCAGCGTTGACCCAGTGAACACCGGGGAGCTGTTTTTT. Its translation is CASSVDPVNTGELFF.

The chain employs TRBV20-1 and TRBJ2-2; D might be TRBD2 (7 bases). The CDR3 loop spans 15 amino acids. With 6 bases removed from V and 0 bases from J, the gap between germline ends came to 14 bases. Germline values: CDR1 DFQATT, CDR2 SNEGSKA (reference sequence). The CDR3 sequence is CSAPAGAANTGELFF. CDR3 DNA sequence: TGCAGTGCCCCGGCGGGGGCTGCGAACACCGGGGAGCTGTTTTTT.

Only a few counts were recorded for this clonotype. The genes are TRBV18 and TRBJ1-2; D unresolved. There are 13 residues in the CDR3. Germline CDR1 is KGHSH and CDR2 is LQKENI. V was shortened by 6 bases and J by 3 bases, with 11 bases between the two germline ends. CDR3 DNA sequence: TGTGCCAGCTCGACAACCTCGGACTATGGCTACACCTTC. Amino acid sequence: CASSTTSDYGYTF.

This clonotype was seen only a few times. The V and J genes are TRBV4-2 and TRBJ2-5, with D unresolved. The CDR3 consists of 16 residues. Germline-derived CDR1 and CDR2 are LGHNA and YNFKEQ. Trimming pared 1 base from V and 2 bases from J, leaving 14 bases between. Here the CDR3 reads CASSQGRANGQETQYF. The CDR3 DNA sequence: TGTGCCAGCAGCCAAGGCCGAGCGAATGGACAAGAGACCCAGTACTTC.